This entry is about one TCR beta chain. Authors' processing steps: From reference gene primer amplification, estimates of nucleated cell counts were derived. Sequencing used immunoSEQ multiplex PCR; TCRdb keeps in-frame clones, though not all of them. The DNA was the basis for D and trimming; V, J and clone size are from that table. This sample yields fewer than 130,000 clones, of which nearly 90% are seen a single time; around 4.8% belongs to the top ten. This sample stems from a study of blood T cell repertoires in COVID-19. CDR1 is GTSNPN, CDR2 SVGIG, per germline (reference sequence). The V segment lost 1 base and the J segment 2 bases; nucleotides outside the gene matches: 6. The CDR3 consists of 16 residues.

This chain uses TRBV30 with TRBJ1-4; 8 bases are a match to TRBD1. The TCR sequence derives from a human donor in a cohort sampled during active COVID-19. Sequences were obtained from peripheral blood. CDR3 DNA: TGTGCCTGGAGTGCCCCCTCAGGGGGCACTAATGAAAAACTGTTTTTT. Encoded protein: CAWSAPSGGTNEKLFF.